This is a list of T cell receptor beta chains from one sample in a study of T cells after yellow fever vaccination. From the 5' RACE reads, TCRdb called clonotypes with MiXCR, one entry per CDR3 protein. The sample yields around 300,000 distinct CDR3 sequences, 13% seen once. Specimen: CD4+ T cells sorted from PBMCs, collected 45 days after the yellow fever booster vaccination. The origin of the receptors is a man between 25 and 39 years old who received the YFV17D yellow fever vaccine. Both conserved end residues are part of each CDR3. A D gene is named only where the DNA matches it firmly. The size entry is marked missing in some rows and otherwise reads once, few, many or a size class.

.	TRBV25-1	.	TRBJ2-7	TGTGCCAGCAGTCCAGGGGGAGGAGTCTACGAGCAGTACTTC	CASSPGGGVYEQYF
.	TRBV6-1	.	TRBJ2-3	TGTGCCAGCAGGTGGGGACCATCCACAGATACGCAGTATTTT	CASRWGPSTDTQYF
TRBD1	TRBV18	.	TRBJ2-1	TGTGCCAGCTCACTCGGGACAGGGGACAATGAGCAGTTCTTC	CASSLGTGDNEQFF
.	TRBV20-1	few	TRBJ1-5	TGCAGTGCTAGAGATGGGCAGGGCTGGCGTCAGCCCCAGCATTTT	CSARDGQGWRQPQHF
TRBD1	TRBV7-8	.	TRBJ2-2	TGTGCCAGCAGCTTAGTCAGGGTGGCGACAGGGTCGAACACCGGGGAGCTGTTTTTT	CASSLVRVATGSNTGELFF
.	TRBV11-1	few	TRBJ2-2	TGTGCCAGCAGCTTAGTGGCAGGGGTCATGGTGTACACCGGGGAGCTGTTTTTT	CASSLVAGVMVYTGELFF
TRBD2	TRBV29-1	.	TRBJ2-1	TGCAGCGTTGAACGTCCGGGACTAGCCGACAATGAGCAGTTCTTC	CSVERPGLADNEQFF
.	TRBV6-2/TRBV6-3	few	TRBJ1-2	TGTGCCAGCAGTCACTCGGGAGGCTACACCTTC	CASSHSGGYTF
.	TRBV7-3	many	TRBJ2-2	TGTGCCAGCAGCTTAATGCCCCAGCCCACCGGGGAGCTGTTTTTT	CASSLMPQPTGELFF
.	TRBV20-1	few	TRBJ2-5	TGCAGTGCTCGCCCCCTGGGGCAGGCAACAGAGACCCAGTACTTC	CSARPLGQATETQYF
.	TRBV13	.	TRBJ1-5	TGTGCCAGCAGCTACCGGGGCCACAATCAGCCCCAGCATTTT	CASSYRGHNQPQHF
.	TRBV7-6	few	TRBJ2-5	TGTGCCAGCAGCCTAAACGGACAGAGTGGAGAGACCCAGTACTTC	CASSLNGQSGETQYF
TRBD2	TRBV5-1	.	TRBJ2-1	TGCGCCAGCAGCCTAACAGGGACTAGCGGGAGGGTCCGGGCCAATGAGCAGTTCTTC	CASSLTGTSGRVRANEQFF
.	TRBV27	few	TRBJ1-6	TGTGCCAGCAGTTTATCAGGGGGAGATAATTCACCCCTCCACTTT	CASSLSGGDNSPLHF
TRBD1	TRBV15	many	TRBJ1-5	TGTGCCACCAGCAGAGAACCTACAGGGGGTAATCAGCCCCAGCATTTT	CATSREPTGGNQPQHF
.	TRBV6-1	.	TRBJ2-1	TGTGCCAGCACCCCCACCGGACTTTCCTCCTACAATGAGCAGTTCTTC	CASTPTGLSSYNEQFF
TRBD2	TRBV3-1	few	TRBJ2-7	TGTGCCAGCTCATGGGAGGGCGAGCAGTACTTC	CASSWEGEQYF
TRBD1	TRBV29-1	many	TRBJ1-5	TGCAGCGTTCTGGGGACAGACAATCAGCCCCAGCATTTT	CSVLGTDNQPQHF
TRBD2	TRBV7-6	.	TRBJ2-3	TGTGCCAGCAGCTTAGCTGGGCGGGGGGGCCCAGATACGCAGTATTTT	CASSLAGRGGPDTQYF
.	TRBV7-2	few	TRBJ2-1	TGTGCCAGCAGCTCCGGTTGGAATGAGCAGTTCTTC	CASSSGWNEQFF